The T cell receptor (beta chain) under discussion was sequenced for a study of cytomegalovirus exposure and HLA in healthy donors. With regard to this clone: Its antigen is unknown.

Healthy bone marrow donors made up the cohort. Likely unrecorded immune exposures existed in these nominally healthy donors. Broader study findings: The productive fraction for most TCR beta V segments was about 87% or about 30% in an earlier analysis.

Germline assignment: CDR1 SGHTA and CDR2 FQGNSA. This CDR3 contains 13 residues. Trimming took 1 base from V and 11 from J; bases not matched to a gene: 7. The PCR had 60 Vbeta and 13 Jbeta primers. In the original workflow: Per a later analysis, the number of unique TCR beta chains was approximately 73 million, of which some 9.9 million were shared. Profiling relied on immunoSEQ multiplex PCR, and the TCRdb table lists in-frame clones only, not all of them. From that table come the V and J calls and clone size; the DNA was used to work out D and trimming. Among about 170,000 clones listed, roughly 77% were seen once.

The source is a woman aged 50 to 65 in good health and CMV-seropositive. Material: PBMCs. This chain joins TRBV7-2 and TRBJ2-5; 7 nucleotides agree with TRBD2. Here the CDR3 reads CASSLEGGGVQYF. The CDR3 DNA is TGTGCCAGCAGCTTAGAGGGTGGGGGGGTGCAGTACTTC.